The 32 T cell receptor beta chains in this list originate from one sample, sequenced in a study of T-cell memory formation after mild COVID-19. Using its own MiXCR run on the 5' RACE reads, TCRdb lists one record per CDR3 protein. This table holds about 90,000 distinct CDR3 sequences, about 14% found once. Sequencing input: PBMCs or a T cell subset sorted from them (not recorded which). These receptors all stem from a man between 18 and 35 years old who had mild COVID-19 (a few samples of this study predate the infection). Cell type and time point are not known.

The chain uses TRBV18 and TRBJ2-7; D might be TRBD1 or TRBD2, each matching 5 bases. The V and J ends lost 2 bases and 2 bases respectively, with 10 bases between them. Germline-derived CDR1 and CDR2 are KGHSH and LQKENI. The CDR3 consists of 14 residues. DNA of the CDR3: TGTGCCAGCTCACCAAACACGGGACCCTACGAGCAGTACGTC. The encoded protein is CASSPNTGPYEQYV.

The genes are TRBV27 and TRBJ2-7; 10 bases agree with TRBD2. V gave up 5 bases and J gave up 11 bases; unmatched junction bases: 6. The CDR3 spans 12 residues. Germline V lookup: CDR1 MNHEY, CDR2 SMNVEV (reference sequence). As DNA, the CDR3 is TGTGCCAGCAGTCACCCCGGGACTAGCGAGTACTTC. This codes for CASSHPGTSEYF.

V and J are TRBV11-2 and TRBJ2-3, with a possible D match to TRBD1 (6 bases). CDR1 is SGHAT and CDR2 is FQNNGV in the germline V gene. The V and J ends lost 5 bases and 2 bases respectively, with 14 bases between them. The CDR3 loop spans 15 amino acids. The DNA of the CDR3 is TGTGCCAGCAGCCGTCCACAGGGAACCACAGATACGCAGTATTTT. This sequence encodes CASSRPQGTTDTQYF.

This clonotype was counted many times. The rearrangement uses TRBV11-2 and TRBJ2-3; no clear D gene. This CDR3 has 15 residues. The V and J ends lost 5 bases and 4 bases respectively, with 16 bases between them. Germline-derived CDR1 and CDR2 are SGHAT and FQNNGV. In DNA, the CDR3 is TGTGCCAGCAGCACCGAAAACCCGGTCCCAGATACGCAGTATTTT. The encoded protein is CASSTENPVPDTQYF.

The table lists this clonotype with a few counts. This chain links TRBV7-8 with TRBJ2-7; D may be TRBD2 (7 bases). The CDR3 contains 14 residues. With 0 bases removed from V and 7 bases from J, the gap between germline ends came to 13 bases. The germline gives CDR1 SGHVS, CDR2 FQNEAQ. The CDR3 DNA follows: TGTGCCAGCAGCTTAGCGAGGGGGGGCAGAGAGCAGTACGTC. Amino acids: CASSLARGGREQYV.

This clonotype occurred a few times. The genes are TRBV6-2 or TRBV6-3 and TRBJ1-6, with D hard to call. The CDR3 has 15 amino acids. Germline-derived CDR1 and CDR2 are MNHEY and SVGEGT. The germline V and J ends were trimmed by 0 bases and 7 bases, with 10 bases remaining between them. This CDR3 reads CASSYSTQQNSPLHF. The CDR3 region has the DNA TGTGCCAGCAGTTACTCGACGCAGCAGAATTCACCCCTCCACTTT.

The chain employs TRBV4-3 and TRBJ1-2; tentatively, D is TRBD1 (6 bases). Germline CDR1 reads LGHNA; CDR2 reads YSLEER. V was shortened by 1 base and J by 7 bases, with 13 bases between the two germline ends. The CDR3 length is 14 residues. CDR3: CASSQGQGLLGYTF. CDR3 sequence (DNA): TGCGCCAGCAGCCAAGGTCAGGGGCTGCTTGGCTACACCTTC.

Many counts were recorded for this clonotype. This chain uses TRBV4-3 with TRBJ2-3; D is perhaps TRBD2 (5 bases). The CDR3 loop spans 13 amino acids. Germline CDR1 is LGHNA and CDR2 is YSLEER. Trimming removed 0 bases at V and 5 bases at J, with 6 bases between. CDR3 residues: CASSQDRGDTQYF. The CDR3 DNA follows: TGCGCCAGCAGCCAAGATCGGGGAGATACGCAGTATTTT.

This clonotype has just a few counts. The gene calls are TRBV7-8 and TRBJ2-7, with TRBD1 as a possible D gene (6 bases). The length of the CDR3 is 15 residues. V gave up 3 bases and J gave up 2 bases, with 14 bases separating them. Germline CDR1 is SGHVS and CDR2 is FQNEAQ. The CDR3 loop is CASSFSTGLTYEQYF. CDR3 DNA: TGTGCCAGCAGCTTCTCGACAGGCCTTACCTACGAGCAGTACTTC.

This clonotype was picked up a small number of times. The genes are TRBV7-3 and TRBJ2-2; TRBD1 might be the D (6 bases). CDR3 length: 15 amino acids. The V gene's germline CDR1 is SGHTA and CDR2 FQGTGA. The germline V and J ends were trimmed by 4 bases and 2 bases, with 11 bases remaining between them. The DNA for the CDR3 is TGTGCCAGCAGCTCCCAGACAGGAAACACCGGGGAGCTGTTTTTT. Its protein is CASSSQTGNTGELFF. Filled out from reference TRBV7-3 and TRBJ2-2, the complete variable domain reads GAGVSQTPSNKVTEKGKYVELRCDPISGHTALYWYRQSLGQGPEFLIYFQGTGAADDSGLPNDRFFAVRPEGSVSTLKIQRTERGDSAVYLCASSSQTGNTGELFFGEGSRLTVL.

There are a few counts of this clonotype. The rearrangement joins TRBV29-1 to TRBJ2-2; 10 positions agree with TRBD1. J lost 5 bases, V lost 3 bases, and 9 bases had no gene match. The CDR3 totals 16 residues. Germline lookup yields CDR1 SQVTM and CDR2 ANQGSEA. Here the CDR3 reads CSVDFGGQGTTGELFF. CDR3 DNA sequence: TGCAGCGTTGACTTCGGGGGACAGGGGACTACCGGGGAGCTGTTTTTT.

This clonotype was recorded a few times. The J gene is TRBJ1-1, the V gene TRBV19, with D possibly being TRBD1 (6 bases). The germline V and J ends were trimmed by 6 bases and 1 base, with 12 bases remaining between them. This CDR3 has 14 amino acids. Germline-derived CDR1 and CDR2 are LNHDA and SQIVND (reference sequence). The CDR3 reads CASSSRGRNTEAFF. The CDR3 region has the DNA TGTGCCAGTAGCTCAAGGGGGAGGAACACTGAAGCTTTCTTT.

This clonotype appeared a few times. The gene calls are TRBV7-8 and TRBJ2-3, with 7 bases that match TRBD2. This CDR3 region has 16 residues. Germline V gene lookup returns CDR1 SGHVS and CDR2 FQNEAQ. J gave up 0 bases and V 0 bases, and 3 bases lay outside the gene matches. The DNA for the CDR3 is TGTGCCAGCAGCTTAGCGCCGGGGGGAAGCACAGATACGCAGTATTTT. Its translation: CASSLAPGGSTDTQYF.

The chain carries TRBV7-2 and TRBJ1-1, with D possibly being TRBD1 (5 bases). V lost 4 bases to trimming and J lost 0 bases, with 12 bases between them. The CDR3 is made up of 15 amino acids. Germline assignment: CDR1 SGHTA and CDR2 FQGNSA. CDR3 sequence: CASSSNRLMNTEAFF. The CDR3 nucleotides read TGTGCCAGCAGCTCTAACAGGTTAATGAACACTGAAGCTTTCTTT.

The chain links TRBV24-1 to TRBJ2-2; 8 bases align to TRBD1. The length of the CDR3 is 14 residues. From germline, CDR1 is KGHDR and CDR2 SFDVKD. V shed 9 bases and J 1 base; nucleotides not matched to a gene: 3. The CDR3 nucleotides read TGTGCCACCCAGGGGGCGTTGAACACCGGGGAGCTGTTTTTT. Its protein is CATQGALNTGELFF.

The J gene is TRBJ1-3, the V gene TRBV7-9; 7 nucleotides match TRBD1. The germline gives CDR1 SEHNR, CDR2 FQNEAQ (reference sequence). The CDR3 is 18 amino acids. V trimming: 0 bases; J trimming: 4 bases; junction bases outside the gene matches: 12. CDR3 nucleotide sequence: TGTGCCAGCAGCTTAGCCGCCAGGACAGGATTAAACGGAAACACCATATATTTT. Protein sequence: CASSLAARTGLNGNTIYF. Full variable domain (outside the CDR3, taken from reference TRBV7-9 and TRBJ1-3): DTGVSQNPRHKITKRGQNVTFRCDPISEHNRLYWYRQTLGQGPEFLTYFQNEAQLEKSRLLSDRFSAERPKGSFSTLEIQRTEQGDSAMYLCASSLAARTGLNGNTIYFGEGSWLTVV.

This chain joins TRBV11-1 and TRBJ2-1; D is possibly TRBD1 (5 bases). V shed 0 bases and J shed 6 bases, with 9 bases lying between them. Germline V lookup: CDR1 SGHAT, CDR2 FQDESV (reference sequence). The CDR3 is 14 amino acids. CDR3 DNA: TGTGCCAGCAGCTTAGCAGGGGTGCTCAATGAGCAGTTCTTC. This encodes CASSLAGVLNEQFF.

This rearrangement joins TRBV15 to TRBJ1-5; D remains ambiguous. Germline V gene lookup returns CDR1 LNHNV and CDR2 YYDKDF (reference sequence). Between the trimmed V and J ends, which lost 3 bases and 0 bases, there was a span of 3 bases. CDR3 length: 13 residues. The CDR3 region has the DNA TGTGCCACCAGCAGCTATAGCAATCAGCCCCAGCATTTT. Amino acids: CATSSYSNQPQHF. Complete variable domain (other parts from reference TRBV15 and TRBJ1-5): DAMVIQNPRYQVTQFGKPVTLSCSQTLNHNVMYWYQQKSSQAPKLLFHYYDKDFNNEADTPDNFQSRRPNTSFCFLDIRSPGLGDTAMYLCATSSYSNQPQHFGDGTRLSIL.

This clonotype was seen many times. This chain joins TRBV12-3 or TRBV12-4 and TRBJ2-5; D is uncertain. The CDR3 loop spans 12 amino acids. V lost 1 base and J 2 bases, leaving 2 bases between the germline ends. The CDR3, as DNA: TGTGCCAGCAGTTTAGTACAAGAGACCCAGTACTTC. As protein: CASSLVQETQYF.

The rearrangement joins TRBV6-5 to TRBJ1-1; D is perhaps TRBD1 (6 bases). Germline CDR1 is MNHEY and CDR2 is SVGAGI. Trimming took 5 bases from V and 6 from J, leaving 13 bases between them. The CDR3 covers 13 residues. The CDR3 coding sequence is TGTGCCAGCAGTGGAGGGGGGTTCTCTGAAGCTTTCTTT. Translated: CASSGGGFSEAFF.

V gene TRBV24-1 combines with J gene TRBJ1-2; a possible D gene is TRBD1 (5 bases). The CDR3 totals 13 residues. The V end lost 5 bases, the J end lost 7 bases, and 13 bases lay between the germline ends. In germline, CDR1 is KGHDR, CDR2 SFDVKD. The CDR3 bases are TGTGCCACCAGTGCTGGCCTTGGGGGTGGCTACACCTTC. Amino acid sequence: CATSAGLGGGYTF.

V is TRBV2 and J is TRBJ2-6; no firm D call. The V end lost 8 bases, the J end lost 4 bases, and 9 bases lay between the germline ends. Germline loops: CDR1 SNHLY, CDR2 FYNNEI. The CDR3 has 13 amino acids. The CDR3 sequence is CASGSSGANVLTF. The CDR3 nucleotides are TGTGCCAGCGGGTCTTCCGGGGCCAACGTCCTGACTTTC.

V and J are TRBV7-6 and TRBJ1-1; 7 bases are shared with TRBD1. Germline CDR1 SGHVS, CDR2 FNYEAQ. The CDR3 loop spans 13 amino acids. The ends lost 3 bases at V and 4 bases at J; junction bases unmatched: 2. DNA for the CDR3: TGTGCCAGCAGCTTGACAGGGCTCACTGAAGCTTTCTTT. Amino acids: CASSLTGLTEAFF. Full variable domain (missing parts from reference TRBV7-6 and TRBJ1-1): GAGVSQSPRYKVTKRGQDVALRCDPISGHVSLYWYRQALGQGPEFLTYFNYEAQQDKSGLPNDRFSAERPEGSISTLTIQRTEQRDSAMYRCASSLTGLTEAFFGQGTRLTVV.

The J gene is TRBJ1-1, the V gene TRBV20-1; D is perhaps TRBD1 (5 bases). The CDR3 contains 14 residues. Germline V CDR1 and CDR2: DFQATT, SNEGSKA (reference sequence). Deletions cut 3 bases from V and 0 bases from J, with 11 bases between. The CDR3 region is CSASRQTVNTEAFF. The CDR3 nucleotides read TGCAGTGCTAGCCGACAGACAGTGAACACTGAAGCTTTCTTT.

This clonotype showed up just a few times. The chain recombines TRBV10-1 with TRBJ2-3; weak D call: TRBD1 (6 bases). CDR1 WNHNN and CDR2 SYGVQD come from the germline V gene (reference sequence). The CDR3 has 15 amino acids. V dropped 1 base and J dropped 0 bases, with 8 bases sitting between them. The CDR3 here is CASSELDSSTDTQYF. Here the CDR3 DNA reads TGCGCCAGCAGTGAGTTGGACAGTAGCACAGATACGCAGTATTTT.

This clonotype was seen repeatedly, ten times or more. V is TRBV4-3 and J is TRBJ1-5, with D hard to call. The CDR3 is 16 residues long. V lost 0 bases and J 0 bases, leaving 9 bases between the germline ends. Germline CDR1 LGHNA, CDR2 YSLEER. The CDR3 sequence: CASSQDAGNSNQPQHF. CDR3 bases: TGCGCCAGCAGCCAAGATGCCGGCAATAGCAATCAGCCCCAGCATTTT.

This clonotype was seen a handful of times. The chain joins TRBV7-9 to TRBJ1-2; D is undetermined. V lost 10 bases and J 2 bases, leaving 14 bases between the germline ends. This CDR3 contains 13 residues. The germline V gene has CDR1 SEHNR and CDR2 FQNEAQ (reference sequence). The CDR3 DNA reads TGTGCCACCGTAGCCCTAGGGAACTATGGCTACACCTTC. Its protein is CATVALGNYGYTF. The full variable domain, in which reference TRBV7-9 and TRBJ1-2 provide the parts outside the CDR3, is DTGVSQNPRHKITKRGQNVTFRCDPISEHNRLYWYRQTLGQGPEFLTYFQNEAQLEKSRLLSDRFSAERPKGSFSTLEIQRTEQGDSAMYLCATVALGNYGYTFGSGTRLTVV.

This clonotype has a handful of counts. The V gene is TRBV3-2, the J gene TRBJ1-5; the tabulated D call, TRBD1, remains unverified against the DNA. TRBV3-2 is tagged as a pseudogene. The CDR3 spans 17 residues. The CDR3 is CASSQDHSGVSNQPQHF. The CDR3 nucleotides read TGTGCCAGCAGCCAAGACCATTCAGGGGTTAGCAATCAGCCCCAGCATTTT.

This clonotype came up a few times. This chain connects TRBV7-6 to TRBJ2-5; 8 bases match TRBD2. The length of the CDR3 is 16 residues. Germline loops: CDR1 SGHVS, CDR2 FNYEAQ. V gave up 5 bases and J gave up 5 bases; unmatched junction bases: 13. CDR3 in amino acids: CASSPWLAGSRETQYF. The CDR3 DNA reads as TGTGCCAGCAGCCCCTGGTTAGCGGGGTCCAGGGAGACCCAGTACTTC.

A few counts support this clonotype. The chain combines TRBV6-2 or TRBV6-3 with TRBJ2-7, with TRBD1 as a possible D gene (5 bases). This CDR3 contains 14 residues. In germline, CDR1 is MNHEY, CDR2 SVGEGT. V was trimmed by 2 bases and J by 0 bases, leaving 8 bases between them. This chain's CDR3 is CASSYQGTSYEQYV. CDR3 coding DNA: TGTGCCAGCAGTTACCAGGGCACCTCCTACGAGCAGTACGTC.

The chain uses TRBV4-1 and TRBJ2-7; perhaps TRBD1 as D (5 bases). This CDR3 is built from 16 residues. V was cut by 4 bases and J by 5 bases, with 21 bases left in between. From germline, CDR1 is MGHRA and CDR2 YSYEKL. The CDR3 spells CASSPIHTQGKDEQYF. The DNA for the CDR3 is TGCGCCAGCAGCCCAATTCATACTCAGGGAAAGGACGAGCAGTACTTC.

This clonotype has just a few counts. CDR3 nucleotides: TGTGCCAGCAGCGATACCTACGAGCAGTACTTC. Translating gives CASSDTYEQYF. The chain has TRBV5-8 and TRBJ2-7; no firm D call. CDR1 is SGHTS, CDR2 YDEGEE, per germline. V was pared by 4 bases and J by 2 bases, with 4 bases between. This CDR3 spans 11 amino acids.